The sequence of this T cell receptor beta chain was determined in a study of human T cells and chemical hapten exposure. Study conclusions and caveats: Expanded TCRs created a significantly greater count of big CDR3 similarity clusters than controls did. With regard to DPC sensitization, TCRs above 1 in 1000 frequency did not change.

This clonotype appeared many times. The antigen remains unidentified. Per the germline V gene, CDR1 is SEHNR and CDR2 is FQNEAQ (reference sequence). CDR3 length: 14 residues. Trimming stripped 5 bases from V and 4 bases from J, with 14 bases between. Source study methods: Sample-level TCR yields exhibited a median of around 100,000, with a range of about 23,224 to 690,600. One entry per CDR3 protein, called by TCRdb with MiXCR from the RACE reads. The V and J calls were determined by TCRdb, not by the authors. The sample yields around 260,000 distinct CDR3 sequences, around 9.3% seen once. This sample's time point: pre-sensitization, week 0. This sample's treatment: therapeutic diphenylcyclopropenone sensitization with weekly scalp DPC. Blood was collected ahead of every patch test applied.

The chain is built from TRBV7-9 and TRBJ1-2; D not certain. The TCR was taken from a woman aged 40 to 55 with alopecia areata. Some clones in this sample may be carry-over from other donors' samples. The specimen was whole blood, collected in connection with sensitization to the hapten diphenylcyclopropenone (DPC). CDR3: CASSPDSSRYGYTF. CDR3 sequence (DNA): TGTGCCAGCAGCCCCGACTCCTCGCGCTATGGCTACACCTTC.